This TCR beta chain was captured in a study of shared clonotypes between healthy human individuals. Per the germline V gene, CDR1 is SGHKS and CDR2 is YYEKEE (reference sequence). This CDR3 spans 14 amino acids. V gave up 0 bases and J gave up 4 bases, with 10 bases separating them. General study results and limits: Limited genetic and exposure-history diversity came from having few donors. Four donors held about 5% of naive CD4 clonotypes in common.

This clone occurred a few times. The target antigen is unknown. Recent vaccinations or acute infections were absent in the healthy HIV-negative adult donors. Profiled with immunoSEQ multiplex PCR; TCRdb holds only in-frame clones, not every one. The data show around 990,000 clones, roughly 77% seen once. This receptor was taken from a man aged 18-30 years in good health. Some clones in this sample may be carry-over from other donors' samples. The chain joins TRBV5-5 to TRBJ1-1, with D maybe TRBD1 (6 bases). The sequencing input was memory CD4+ T cells from PBMCs. As to subset: CD45RA-negative fraction. For the CDR3, the DNA is TGTGCCAGCAGCTTGGTAGGACAGACCACTGAAGCTTTCTTT. Residues: CASSLVGQTTEAFF.